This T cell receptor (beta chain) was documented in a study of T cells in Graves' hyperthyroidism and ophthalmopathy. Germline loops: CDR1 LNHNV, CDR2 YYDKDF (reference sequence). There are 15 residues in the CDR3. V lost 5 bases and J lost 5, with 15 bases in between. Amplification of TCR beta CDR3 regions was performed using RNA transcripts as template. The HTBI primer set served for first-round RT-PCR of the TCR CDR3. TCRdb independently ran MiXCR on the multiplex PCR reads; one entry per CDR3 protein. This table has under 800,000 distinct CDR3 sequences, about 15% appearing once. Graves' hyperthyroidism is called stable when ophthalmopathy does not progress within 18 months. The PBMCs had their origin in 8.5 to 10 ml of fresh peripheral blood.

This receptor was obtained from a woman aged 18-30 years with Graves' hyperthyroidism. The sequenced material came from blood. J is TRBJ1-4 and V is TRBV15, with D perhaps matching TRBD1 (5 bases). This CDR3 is CATSADRGENEKLFF. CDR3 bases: TGTGCCACCAGCGCAGACCGAGGGGAAAATGAAAAACTGTTTTTT.